The 24 T cell receptor beta chains below come from one sample, sequenced in a study of CD8+CD57+ T cells in acquired aplastic anemia. An expansion of CD8+CD57+ cells by flow cytometry had been shown in patients chosen for sequencing. TCR beta VDJ and CDR3 profiling used genomic DNA as template. TCRdb recomputed calls from the reads with MiXCR, one row per CDR3 protein. The sample shows 160,000 or so distinct CDR3 sequences, less than 60% of them seen only once. Sequenced sample: sorted CD4+, CD8+, or CD8+CD57+ T cells (not recorded which) from PBMCs. The source of these receptors is a human donor with aplastic anemia.

The chain recombines TRBV7-3 with TRBJ2-7, with 11 bases identical to TRBD2. Losses at the gene ends were 4 bases for V and 6 bases for J; bases not matched to a gene: 11. In germline, CDR1 is SGHTA, CDR2 FQGTGA. The CDR3 length is 16 residues. The CDR3 DNA follows: TGTGCCAGCAGCTCCTCCGGACTAGCGGGCAAAGGCGAGCAGTACTTC. Translation gives CASSSSGLAGKGEQYF.

This clonotype was seen many times. The chain combines TRBV12-3 or TRBV12-4 with TRBJ2-1; unclear D gene. Trimming pared 6 bases from V and 10 bases from J, leaving 16 bases between. This CDR3 contains 13 residues. The CDR3 is CASSPAPSGEQFF. CDR3 bases: TGTGCCAGCAGCCCCGCCCCCTCAGGCGAGCAGTTCTTC.

The chain is built from TRBV7-3 and TRBJ2-2; D perhaps matches TRBD1 (5 bases). Germline V gene lookup returns CDR1 SGHTA and CDR2 FQGTGA. Trimming pared 5 bases from V and 5 bases from J, leaving 12 bases between. The CDR3 is 14 amino acids. CDR3 in DNA: TGTGCCAGCAGCGCGCCAGACAGAACCGGGGAGCTGTTTTTT. Its protein product is CASSAPDRTGELFF.

This chain joins TRBV18 and TRBJ2-2; D might be TRBD2 (5 bases). Germline V CDR1 and CDR2: KGHSH, LQKENI. V lost 6 bases, J lost 0 bases, and 11 bases lay in between. The CDR3 sequence is 15 residues long. The CDR3 DNA sequence: TGTGCCAGCTCGAGGGAGAACGCGAACACCGGGGAGCTGTTTTTT. It encodes CASSRENANTGELFF.

This clonotype was recorded once. A much larger clone differs by one base, so this may be a read error. V and J are TRBV6-1 and TRBJ1-6; 8 nucleotides agree with TRBD1. Germline CDR1 is MNHNS and CDR2 is SASEGT. The CDR3 loop spans 17 amino acids. Germline trimming cut 6 bases from V and 6 bases from J; bases unmatched to any gene: 13. This CDR3 is CASSLGRQGRINSPLHF. The CDR3 DNA reads TGTGCCAGCAGCCTTGGACGACAGGGGCGAATTAATTCACCCCTCCACTTT.

V usage is TRBV20-1 and J usage is TRBJ2-7; D is perhaps TRBD2 (6 bases). The CDR3 covers 12 residues. Trimming left V 6 bases short and J 3 bases short, with 12 bases between. Germline V gene lookup returns CDR1 DFQATT and CDR2 SNEGSKA (reference sequence). The chain's CDR3 is CSASREDYEQYF. The CDR3 bases are TGCAGTGCCAGCAGGGAGGACTACGAGCAGTACTTC.

This clonotype was detected ten times or more. The chain employs TRBV2 and TRBJ1-1; 7 nucleotides match TRBD1. The CDR3 contains 13 residues. Germline values: CDR1 SNHLY, CDR2 FYNNEI. The J segment lost 2 bases and the V segment lost 6 bases, leaving 3 bases of the junction unmatched. The DNA for the CDR3 is TGTGCCAGCAGGGGACAGCATAACACTGAAGCTTTCTTT. This sequence encodes CASRGQHNTEAFF.

The chain employs TRBV7-9 and TRBJ2-1; unclear D gene. Trimming pared 3 bases from V and 13 bases from J, leaving 13 bases between. Germline V gene sequence: CDR1 SEHNR, CDR2 FQNEAQ (reference sequence). The CDR3 loop spans 12 amino acids. CDR3 nucleotide sequence: TGTGCCAGCAGCTTGGTCGCGCACACTCAGTTCTTC. Protein sequence: CASSLVAHTQFF.

The CDR3 is CASSPAGTGYTDTQYF. The DNA of the CDR3 is TGCGCCAGCAGCCCAGCCGGGACAGGGTACACAGATACGCAGTATTTT. The chain uses TRBV5-1 and TRBJ2-3, with 9 bases that match TRBD1. Germline V gene sequence: CDR1 SGHRS, CDR2 YFSETQ. V trimming: 4 bases; J trimming: 2 bases; junction bases outside the gene matches: 8. This CDR3 comprises 16 residues.

This clonotype showed up just once. The rearrangement joins TRBV7-3 to TRBJ2-7; tentative D call: TRBD1 (6 bases). Germline V CDR1 and CDR2: SGHTA, FQGTGA. V was trimmed by 2 bases and J by 5 bases, leaving 13 bases between them. This CDR3 contains 14 residues. The CDR3 region is CASSLRQDDHEQYF. The DNA of the CDR3 is TGTGCCAGCAGCTTACGACAGGACGACCACGAGCAGTACTTC.

The chain recombines TRBV2 with TRBJ2-7; D gene ambiguous. Trimming cost V 2 bases and J 2 bases, with 7 bases left between them. This CDR3 has 13 amino acids. CDR1 and CDR2 from the germline V gene are SNHLY and FYNNEI. CDR3 DNA: TGTGCCAGCAGTGAATACCGGGCCTACGAGCAGTACTTC. It yields the protein CASSEYRAYEQYF. The whole variable domain, filled in from reference TRBV2 and TRBJ2-7, reads EPEVTQTPSHQVTQMGQEVILRCVPISNHLYFYWYRQILGQKVEFLVSFYNNEISEKSEIFDDQFSVERPDGSNFTLKIRSTKLEDSAMYFCASSEYRAYEQYFGPGTRLTVT.

This clonotype was seen ten or more times. CDR3 sequence: CASSPSGRAGGELFF. For the CDR3, the DNA is TGTGCCAGCAGTCCTAGCGGGAGGGCCGGCGGGGAGCTGTTTTTT. This rearrangement joins TRBV6-4 to TRBJ2-2, with TRBD2 identical over 12 bases. CDR1 MRHNA and CDR2 SNTAGT come from the germline V gene. The V and J ends lost 5 bases and 7 bases, in that order; junction bases with no gene match: 5. CDR3 size: 15 residues.

In regard to this clonotype: Possible read error: a much larger clone is one base away. The gene calls are TRBV5-1 and TRBJ2-5; D is unresolved. The germline V and J ends were trimmed by 0 bases and 2 bases, with 8 bases remaining between them. Germline lookup yields CDR1 SGHRS and CDR2 YFSETQ. CDR3 length equals 14 residues. CDR3 region: CASSLVVWQETQYF. In nucleotides, the CDR3 is TGCGCCAGCAGCTTGGTAGTTTGGCAAGAGACCCAGTACTTC. The whole variable domain, filled in from reference TRBV5-1 and TRBJ2-5, reads KAGVTQTPRYLIKTRGQQVTLSCSPISGHRSVSWYQQTPGQGLQFLFEYFSETQRNKGNFPGRFSGRQFSNSRSEMNVSTLELGDSALYLCASSLVVWQETQYFGPGTRLLVL.

This clonotype was seen many times. The chain combines TRBV20-1 with TRBJ2-5, with TRBD2 as a possible D gene (5 bases). CDR1 DFQATT and CDR2 SNEGSKA come from the germline V gene (reference sequence). Trimming shortened V by 1 base and J by 1 base, and 10 bases separated the two germline ends. There are 14 residues in the CDR3. CDR3 bases: TGCAGTGCTAGAGCGGAGGCGATCCAAGAGACCCAGTACTTC. Its translation is CSARAEAIQETQYF.

This clonotype has more than one count but fewer than ten. The rearrangement joins TRBV7-2 to TRBJ2-7; tentative D call: TRBD1 (6 bases). Trimming removed 4 bases from V and 2 bases from J, with 9 bases in between. The CDR3 extends over 13 amino acids. The germline gives CDR1 SGHTA, CDR2 FQGNSA. CDR3 residues: CASSSSGAYEQYF. CDR3 bases: TGTGCCAGCAGCTCCTCAGGGGCCTACGAGCAGTACTTC. The full variable domain, with the rest looked up from reference TRBV7-2 and TRBJ2-7, is GAGVSQSPSNKVTEKGKDVELRCDPISGHTALYWYRQSLGQGLEFLIYFQGNSAPDKSGLPSDRFSAERTGGSVSTLTIQRTQQEDSAVYLCASSSSGAYEQYFGPGTRLTVT.

The rearrangement links TRBV29-1 to TRBJ2-7; 9 bases agree with TRBD1. The CDR3 length is 13 residues. The V segment lost 6 bases and the J segment 3 bases; nucleotides outside the gene matches: 6. Germline CDR1 and CDR2: SQVTM and ANQGSEA. The CDR3 here is CSVQGAHYYEQYF. The CDR3 coding sequence is TGCAGCGTACAGGGGGCCCACTACTACGAGCAGTACTTC.

The rearrangement links TRBV25-1 to TRBJ2-7, with D maybe TRBD1 (8 bases). Trimming cost V 4 bases and J 4 bases, with 23 bases left between them. CDR3 length equals 17 residues. The germline gives CDR1 MGHDK, CDR2 SYGVNS. The CDR3 spells CASSARDNTGGVYEQYF. Written as DNA, the CDR3 is TGTGCCAGCAGTGCTAGAGATAATACAGGGGGGGTTTACGAGCAGTACTTC.

This clonotype was seen once. V is TRBV10-2 and J is TRBJ1-4; D is uncertain. The ends were cut back, 2 bases at V and 8 bases at J, with 9 bases in the middle. Per the germline V gene, CDR1 is WSHSY and CDR2 is SAAADI. The CDR3 spans 13 residues. The CDR3 sequence: CASSERGKEKLFF. CDR3 coding DNA: TGCGCCAGCAGTGAGCGGGGTAAGGAAAAACTGTTTTTT.

The chain couples TRBV20-1 to TRBJ1-5, with 9 bases fitting TRBD1. With 0 bases clipped from V and 2 bases from J, the junction kept 8 bases outside the gene matches. This CDR3 contains 17 residues. Germline V CDR1 and CDR2: DFQATT, SNEGSKA (reference sequence). The CDR3 DNA follows: TGCAGTGCTAGAGATACAGACAGGGACAGGGGCAATCAGCCCCAGCATTTT. Translated: CSARDTDRDRGNQPQHF.

V is TRBV19 and J is TRBJ2-7; D tentatively fits TRBD1 or TRBD2 (5 bases each). The CDR3 is 12 amino acids. Germline V gene lookup returns CDR1 LNHDA and CDR2 SQIVND (reference sequence). The V end was cut by 3 bases, the J end by 4 bases, with 7 bases between. The DNA for the CDR3 is TGTGCCAGTAGTATGGGACCTTACGAGCAGTACTTC. Translation: CASSMGPYEQYF.

The table lists this clonotype with many counts. The V and J genes are TRBV6-5 and TRBJ2-7, with TRBD2 as a possible D gene (6 bases). This CDR3 has 14 amino acids. Germline CDR1 MNHEY, CDR2 SVGAGI. The ends were cut back, 2 bases at V and 5 bases at J, with 13 bases in the middle. This CDR3 is CASSYGRRADEQYF. For the CDR3, the DNA is TGTGCCAGCAGTTACGGACGGAGGGCAGACGAGCAGTACTTC.

The gene calls are TRBV19 and TRBJ2-7; D is undetermined. The CDR3 length is 14 residues. The germline V gene has CDR1 LNHDA and CDR2 SQIVND (reference sequence). Trimming took 3 bases from V and 2 from J, leaving 11 bases between them. CDR3 nucleotides: TGTGCCAGTAGTATGTTTCCCGCCGCCTACGAGCAGTACTTC. Translating it yields CASSMFPAAYEQYF.

The sample holds a few counts of this clonotype. In DNA, the CDR3 is TGTGCCACCAGTGACCCAACTAGCGGGGGAAGCACAGATACGCAGTATTTT. It specifies CATSDPTSGGSTDTQYF. This rearrangement joins TRBV24-1 to TRBJ2-3; TRBD2 matches 11 bases. The junction had 5 bases not matched to a gene; V was cut back by 4 bases and J by 0 bases. This CDR3 has 17 residues. CDR1 is KGHDR and CDR2 is SFDVKD in the germline V gene.

This clonotype appeared once. The chain employs TRBV3-1 and TRBJ2-7; 8 nucleotides line up with TRBD2. The germline CDR1 and CDR2 sequences are LGHDT and YNNKEL (reference sequence). The CDR3 totals 13 residues. V gave up 6 bases and J gave up 3 bases; unmatched junction bases: 4. The CDR3 bases are TGTGCCAGCAGTACTAGCGGAGTCTACGAGCAGTACTTC. Translated: CASSTSGVYEQYF.